A single sample gave rise to the 21 T cell receptor beta chains below, sequenced in a study of cytomegalovirus exposure and HLA in healthy donors. Only in-frame clones appear in the TCRdb table, and some are missing; sequencing was by immunoSEQ multiplex PCR. Here the sample spans roughly 50,000 clones, approximately 89% being singletons. Sample: PBMCs. Receptors originate from a woman between 18 and 29 years old in good health and CMV-seropositive.

J is TRBJ1-1 and V is TRBV7-2, with TRBD1 matching 7 bases. The CDR3 runs to 18 residues. J lost 1 base, V lost 3 bases, and 14 bases had no gene match. The germline V gene has CDR1 SGHTA and CDR2 FQGNSA. CDR3 in DNA: TGTGCCAGCAGCTTCGTCACAAGGGGGCAGGGTGGGAACACTGAAGCTTTCTTT. Translating gives CASSFVTRGQGGNTEAFF.

The chain is built from TRBV5-1 and TRBJ2-5; maybe TRBD2 (7 bases). Trimming cost V 4 bases and J 5 bases, with 18 bases left between them. This CDR3 is 15 amino acids long. Germline lookup yields CDR1 SGHRS and CDR2 YFSETQ. The DNA for the CDR3 is TGCGCCAGCAGCATTACTCGGGGGGCCGGGGAGACCCAGTACTTC. Translated, it gives CASSITRGAGETQYF.

The chain combines TRBV2 with TRBJ2-2, with TRBD2 matching over 7 bases. Germline lookup yields CDR1 SNHLY and CDR2 FYNNEI. V shed 7 bases, J shed 7 bases, and the junction held 9 bases outside the gene matches. The CDR3 spans 14 residues. The CDR3 DNA follows: TGTGCCAGCACTTGGGAGGGCTCACGCGGGGAGCTGTTTTTT. Amino acid sequence: CASTWEGSRGELFF.

This chain joins TRBV6-4 and TRBJ2-3; 11 positions agree with TRBD1. The V segment lost 4 bases and the J segment 6 bases; nucleotides outside the gene matches: 6. Germline CDR1 MRHNA, CDR2 SNTAGT. The CDR3 is made up of 15 amino acids. The chain's CDR3 is CASSGGTGGTDTQYF. CDR3 nucleotides: TGTGCCAGCAGTGGCGGGACAGGGGGAACGGATACGCAGTATTTT.

This chain uses TRBV6-1 with TRBJ1-2; D gene uncertain. Trimming took off 6 bases at V and 0 bases at J, with 8 bases between the two ends. CDR3 size: 13 residues. CDR1 and CDR2 (germline): MNHNS, SASEGT. The CDR3 DNA reads as TGTGCCAGCAGGCTCAGCGCTAACTATGGCTACACCTTC. This sequence encodes CASRLSANYGYTF.

This chain links TRBV30 with TRBJ1-1; TRBD1 might be the D (5 bases). The CDR3 spans 14 residues. CDR1 is GTSNPN, CDR2 SVGIG, per germline (reference sequence). Trimming stripped 6 bases from V and 1 base from J, with 15 bases between. CDR3 sequence reads: CACNRRGSNTEAFF. The DNA for the CDR3 is TGTGCCTGTAACCGGCGGGGGTCGAACACTGAAGCTTTCTTT.

This sequence joins TRBV28 and TRBJ1-1; maybe TRBD1 (5 bases). V lost 6 bases and J lost 6, with 11 bases in between. Germline V gives CDR1 MDHEN, CDR2 SYDVKM. The CDR3 loop spans 12 amino acids. This chain's CDR3 is CASSLRVPEAFF. CDR3 DNA: TGTGCCAGCAGCCTCAGGGTGCCTGAAGCTTTCTTT.

The J gene is TRBJ2-5, the V gene TRBV10-3; the D gene is possibly TRBD2 (6 bases). The CDR3 extends over 15 amino acids. The V gene's germline CDR1 is ENHRY and CDR2 SYGVKD. Trimming removed 6 bases from V and 5 bases from J, with 19 bases in between. CDR3 DNA sequence: TGTGCCATCAGGCCGCGGGACCCCGAGGGTGAGACCCAGTACTTC. Its protein product is CAIRPRDPEGETQYF.

The J gene is TRBJ1-1, the V gene TRBV14; D may be TRBD1 (5 bases). CDR3 size: 12 residues. Trimming took off 5 bases at V and 3 bases at J, with 7 bases between the two ends. Germline CDR1 SGHDN, CDR2 FVKESK. The CDR3 loop reads CASSSGYTEAFF. As DNA, the CDR3 is TGTGCCAGCAGCTCAGGGTACACTGAAGCTTTCTTT.

This sequence joins TRBV11-1 and TRBJ1-1; 7 nucleotides agree with TRBD1. Germline values: CDR1 SGHAT, CDR2 FQDESV (reference sequence). This CDR3 spans 13 amino acids. Unmatched junction bases numbered 5, after V lost 5 bases and J lost 5 bases. The CDR3 reads CASSSSRGTEAFF. The CDR3 nucleotides are TGTGCCAGCAGCAGCTCCAGGGGGACTGAAGCTTTCTTT.

The chain recombines TRBV28 with TRBJ1-5; no clear D. This CDR3 comprises 18 residues. Germline loops: CDR1 MDHEN, CDR2 SYDVKM. The V end lost 5 bases, the J end lost 0 bases, and 20 bases lay between the germline ends. CDR3 bases: TGTGCCAGCAGTATCTCCCTAGGACGGGGAACTAGCAATCAGCCCCAGCATTTT. Its protein product is CASSISLGRGTSNQPQHF.

The chain uses TRBV5-5 and TRBJ1-1; no firm D call. Looked up from germline, CDR1 is SGHKS and CDR2 is YYEKEE (reference sequence). V gave up 2 bases and J gave up 3 bases, with 11 bases separating them. The CDR3 runs to 14 residues. The CDR3 spells CASSFGVGDTEAFF. CDR3 coding DNA: TGTGCCAGCAGCTTCGGGGTCGGGGACACTGAAGCTTTCTTT.

The chain carries TRBV28 and TRBJ1-2, with unresolved D. CDR1 MDHEN and CDR2 SYDVKM come from the germline V gene. Trimming removed 3 bases from V and 1 base from J, with 6 bases in between. This CDR3 is 13 amino acids long. CDR3 sequence reads: CASSFDINYGYTF. The CDR3 DNA sequence: TGTGCCAGCAGTTTTGACATTAACTATGGCTACACCTTC.

The chain joins TRBV6-1 to TRBJ2-3; TRBD2 is a possible D gene (5 bases). Germline V lookup: CDR1 MNHNS, CDR2 SASEGT. V dropped 3 bases and J dropped 4 bases, with 11 bases sitting between them. CDR3 size: 14 residues. CDR3 in DNA: TGTGCCAGCAGTGAGGACTCCTATGCAGATACGCAGTATTTT. As protein: CASSEDSYADTQYF.

The chain joins TRBV4-1 to TRBJ2-1, with 7 bases lining up with TRBD1. Germline V lookup: CDR1 MGHRA, CDR2 YSYEKL. V shed 4 bases and J 4 bases; nucleotides not matched to a gene: 13. The CDR3 runs 17 residues. This CDR3 reads CASSPRTGEPSYNEQFF. CDR3 nucleotides: TGCGCCAGCAGCCCCCGGACAGGAGAGCCCTCGTACAATGAGCAGTTCTTC.

The chain carries TRBV30 and TRBJ1-6, with 7 nucleotides matching TRBD1. CDR3 length: 16 amino acids. CDR1 is GTSNPN and CDR2 is SVGIG in the germline V gene (reference sequence). J gave up 7 bases and V 4 bases, and 13 bases lay outside the gene matches. CDR3 protein: CAWIRDRGVRNSPLHF. CDR3 in DNA: TGTGCCTGGATCCGGGACAGAGGGGTACGAAATTCACCCCTCCACTTT.

V usage is TRBV6-1 and J usage is TRBJ1-5; D uncertain. CDR1 MNHNS and CDR2 SASEGT come from the germline V gene. This CDR3 spans 13 amino acids. Trimming cost V 8 bases and J 7 bases, with 15 bases left between them. Written as DNA, the CDR3 is TGTGCCAGCGGGAGTGGGCCGGAACAGCCCCAGCATTTT. Residues: CASGSGPEQPQHF.

This rearrangement joins TRBV5-6 to TRBJ1-1; the D gene is possibly TRBD1 (6 bases). The CDR3 contains 15 residues. Germline CDR1 is SGHDT and CDR2 is YYEEEE. V dropped 4 bases and J dropped 4 bases, with 17 bases sitting between them. The CDR3 DNA reads as TGTGCCAGCAGCAAGTCCCAGGGGCGATCCACTGAAGCTTTCTTT. Translation gives CASSKSQGRSTEAFF. The variable domain in full, with the rest retrieved from reference TRBV5-6 and TRBJ1-1, is DAGVTQSPTHLIKTRGQQVTLRCSPKSGHDTVSWYQQALGQGPQFIFQYYEEEERQRGNFPDRFSGHQFPNYSSELNVNALLLGDSALYLCASSKSQGRSTEAFFGQGTRLTVV.

This clone appeared once. V gene TRBV13 combines with J gene TRBJ2-5; 9 positions agree with TRBD1. Losses at the gene ends were 2 bases for V and 2 bases for J; bases not matched to a gene: 3. From germline, CDR1 is PRHDT and CDR2 FYEKMQ (reference sequence). The CDR3 extends over 15 amino acids. The CDR3 DNA reads TGTGCCAGCAGCTTATTCGGGACAGGGCAAGAGACCCAGTACTTC. This sequence encodes CASSLFGTGQETQYF. The full variable domain, with the rest looked up from reference TRBV13 and TRBJ2-5, is AAGVIQSPRHLIKEKRETATLKCYPIPRHDTVYWYQQGPGQDPQFLISFYEKMQSDKGSIPDRFSAQQFSDYHSELNMSSLELGDSALYFCASSLFGTGQETQYFGPGTRLLVL.

This clone was recorded once. This rearrangement joins TRBV18 to TRBJ2-5; D unresolved. Trimming left V 4 bases short and J 5 bases short, with 8 bases between. The CDR3 consists of 12 residues. In germline, CDR1 is KGHSH, CDR2 LQKENI. CDR3 nucleotides: TGTGCCAGCTCACGACCAACTGAGACCCAGTACTTC. Encoded protein: CASSRPTETQYF.

The chain combines TRBV4-1 with TRBJ2-1; the D is unclear. CDR3 length equals 14 residues. Between the trimmed V and J ends, which lost 0 bases and 5 bases, there was a span of 8 bases. CDR1 is MGHRA, CDR2 YSYEKL, per germline. In DNA, the CDR3 is TGCGCCAGCAGCCAAGAAATCCAGAACAATGAGCAGTTCTTC. The encoded protein is CASSQEIQNNEQFF.